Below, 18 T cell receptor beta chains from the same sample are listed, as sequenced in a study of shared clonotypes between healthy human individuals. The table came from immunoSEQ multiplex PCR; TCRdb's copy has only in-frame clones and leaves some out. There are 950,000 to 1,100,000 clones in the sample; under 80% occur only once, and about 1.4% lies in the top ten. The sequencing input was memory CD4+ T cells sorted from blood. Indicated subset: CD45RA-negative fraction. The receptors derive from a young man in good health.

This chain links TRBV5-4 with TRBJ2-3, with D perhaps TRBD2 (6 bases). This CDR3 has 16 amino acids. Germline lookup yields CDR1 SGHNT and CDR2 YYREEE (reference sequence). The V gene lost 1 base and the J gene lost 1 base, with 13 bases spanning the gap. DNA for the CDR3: TGTGCCAGCAGCTTGTGGCTGCGGGGTCGCACAGATACGCAGTATTTT. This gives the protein CASSLWLRGRTDTQYF.

CDR3: CASSWQRGSNTEAFF. The CDR3 DNA reads as TGTGCCAGCTCCTGGCAACGGGGATCGAACACTGAAGCTTTCTTT. The rearrangement joins TRBV18 to TRBJ1-1; unclear D gene. Germline values: CDR1 KGHSH, CDR2 LQKENI. With 6 bases removed from V and 1 base from J, the gap between germline ends came to 15 bases. CDR3 length: 15 residues. The whole variable domain, filled in from reference TRBV18 and TRBJ1-1, reads NAGVMQNPRHLVRRRGQEARLRCSPMKGHSHVYWYRQLPEEGLKFMVYLQKENIIDESGMPKERFSAEFPKEGPSILRIQQVVRGDSAAYFCASSWQRGSNTEAFFGQGTRLTVV.

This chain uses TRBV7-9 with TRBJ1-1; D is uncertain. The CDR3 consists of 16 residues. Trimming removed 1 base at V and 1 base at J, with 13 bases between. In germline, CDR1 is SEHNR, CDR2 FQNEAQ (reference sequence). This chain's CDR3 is CASSLDPGRKNTEAFF. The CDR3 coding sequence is TGTGCCAGCAGCTTAGACCCCGGCAGAAAGAACACTGAAGCTTTCTTT.

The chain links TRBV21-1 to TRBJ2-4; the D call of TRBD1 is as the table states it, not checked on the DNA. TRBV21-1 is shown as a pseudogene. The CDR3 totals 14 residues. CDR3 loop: CVRTLQVAKNIQYF. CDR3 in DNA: TGTGTCCGGACACTACAGGTTGCCAAAAACATTCAGTACTTC.

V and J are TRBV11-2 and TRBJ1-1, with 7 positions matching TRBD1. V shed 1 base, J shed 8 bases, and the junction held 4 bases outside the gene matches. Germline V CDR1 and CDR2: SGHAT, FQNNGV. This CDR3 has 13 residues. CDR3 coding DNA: TGTGCCAGCAGCTTAGTTCGACAGGGCGAAGCTTTCTTT. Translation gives CASSLVRQGEAFF.

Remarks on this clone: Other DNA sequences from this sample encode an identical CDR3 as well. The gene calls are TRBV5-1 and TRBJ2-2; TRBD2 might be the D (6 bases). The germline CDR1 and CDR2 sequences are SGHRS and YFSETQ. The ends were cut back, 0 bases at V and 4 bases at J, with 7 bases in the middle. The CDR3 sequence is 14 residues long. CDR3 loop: CASSLERATGELFF. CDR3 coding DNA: TGCGCCAGCAGCTTGGAGCGGGCCACCGGGGAGCTGTTTTTT. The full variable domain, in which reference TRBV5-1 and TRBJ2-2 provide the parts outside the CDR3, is KAGVTQTPRYLIKTRGQQVTLSCSPISGHRSVSWYQQTPGQGLQFLFEYFSETQRNKGNFPGRFSGRQFSNSRSEMNVSTLELGDSALYLCASSLERATGELFFGEGSRLTVL.

The CDR3 loop is CASSQDPTGRRGYTF. The CDR3 bases are TGTGCCAGCAGCCAAGATCCTACAGGCCGAAGGGGCTACACCTTC. The genes are TRBV14 and TRBJ1-2, with D possibly TRBD1 on 5 matching bases. Germline V gene lookup returns CDR1 SGHDN and CDR2 FVKESK. V lost 0 bases and J 8 bases, leaving 16 bases between the germline ends. CDR3 length: 15 amino acids.

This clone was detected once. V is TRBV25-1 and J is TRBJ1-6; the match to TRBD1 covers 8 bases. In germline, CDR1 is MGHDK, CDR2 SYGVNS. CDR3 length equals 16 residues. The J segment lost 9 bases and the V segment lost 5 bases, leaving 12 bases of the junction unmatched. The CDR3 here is CASSQTGVIGFSPLHF. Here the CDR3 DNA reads TGTGCCAGCAGTCAGACAGGGGTAATCGGATTTTCACCCCTCCACTTT. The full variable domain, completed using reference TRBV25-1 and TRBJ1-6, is EADIYQTPRYLVIGTGKKITLECSQTMGHDKMYWYQQDPGMELHLIHYSYGVNSTEKGDLSSESTVSRIRTEHFPLTLESARPSHTSQYLCASSQTGVIGFSPLHFGNGTRLTVT.

CDR3 residues: CASSPTSGVLNIQYF. As DNA, the CDR3 is TGCGCCAGCAGTCCGACTAGCGGGGTACTGAACATTCAGTACTTC. This chain connects TRBV10-2 to TRBJ2-4, with 11 bases identical to TRBD2. Germline lookup yields CDR1 WSHSY and CDR2 SAAADI. V was clipped by 5 bases and J by 7 bases; unmatched bases: 7. There are 15 residues in the CDR3.

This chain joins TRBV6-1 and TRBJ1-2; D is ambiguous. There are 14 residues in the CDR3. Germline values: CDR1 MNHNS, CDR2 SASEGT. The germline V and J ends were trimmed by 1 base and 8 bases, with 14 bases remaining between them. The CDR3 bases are TGTGCCAGCAGTGAAGGGGTCAGCCCGGCGGGCTACACCTTC. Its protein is CASSEGVSPAGYTF.

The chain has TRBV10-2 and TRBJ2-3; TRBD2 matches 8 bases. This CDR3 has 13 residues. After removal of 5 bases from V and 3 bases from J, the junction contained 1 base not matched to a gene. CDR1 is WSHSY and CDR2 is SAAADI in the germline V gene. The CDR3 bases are TGCGCCAGCAGTAGCGGGAGAACAGATACGCAGTATTTT. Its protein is CASSSGRTDTQYF.

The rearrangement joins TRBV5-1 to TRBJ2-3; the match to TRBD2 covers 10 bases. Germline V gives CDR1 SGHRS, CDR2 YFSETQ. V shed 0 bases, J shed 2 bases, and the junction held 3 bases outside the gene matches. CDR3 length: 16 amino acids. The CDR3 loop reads CASSLDLAGATDTQYF. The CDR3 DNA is TGCGCCAGCAGCTTGGATCTAGCGGGGGCCACAGATACGCAGTATTTT. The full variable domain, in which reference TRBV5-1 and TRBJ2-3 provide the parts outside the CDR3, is KAGVTQTPRYLIKTRGQQVTLSCSPISGHRSVSWYQQTPGQGLQFLFEYFSETQRNKGNFPGRFSGRQFSNSRSEMNVSTLELGDSALYLCASSLDLAGATDTQYFGPGTRLTVL.

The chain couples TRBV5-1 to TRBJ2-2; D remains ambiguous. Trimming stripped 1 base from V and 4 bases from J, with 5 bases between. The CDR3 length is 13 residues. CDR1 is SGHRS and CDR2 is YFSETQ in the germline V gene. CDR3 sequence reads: CASSLQLTGELFF. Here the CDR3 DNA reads TGCGCCAGCAGCTTGCAGCTCACCGGGGAGCTGTTTTTT. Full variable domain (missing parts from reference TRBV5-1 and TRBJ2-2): KAGVTQTPRYLIKTRGQQVTLSCSPISGHRSVSWYQQTPGQGLQFLFEYFSETQRNKGNFPGRFSGRQFSNSRSEMNVSTLELGDSALYLCASSLQLTGELFFGEGSRLTVL.

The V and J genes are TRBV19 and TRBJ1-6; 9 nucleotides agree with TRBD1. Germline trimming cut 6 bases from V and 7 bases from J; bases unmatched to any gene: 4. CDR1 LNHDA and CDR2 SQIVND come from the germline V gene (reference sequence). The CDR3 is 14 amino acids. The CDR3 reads CASRTGTGNSPLHF. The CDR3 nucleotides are TGTGCCAGTAGAACCGGGACAGGGAATTCACCCCTCCACTTT.

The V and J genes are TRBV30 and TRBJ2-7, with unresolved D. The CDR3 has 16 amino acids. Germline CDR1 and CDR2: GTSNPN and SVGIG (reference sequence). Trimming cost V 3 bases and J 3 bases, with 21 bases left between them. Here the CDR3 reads CAWRLKSYTFVYEQYF. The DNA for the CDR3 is TGTGCCTGGAGGCTGAAGTCTTATACCTTCGTCTACGAGCAGTACTTC.

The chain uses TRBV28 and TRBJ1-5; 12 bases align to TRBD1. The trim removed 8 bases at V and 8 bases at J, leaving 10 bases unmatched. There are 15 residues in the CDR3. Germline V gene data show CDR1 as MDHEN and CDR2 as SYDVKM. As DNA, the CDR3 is TGTGCCAGCCTTTTAGGGACAGGGGGCGCGGAGCCCCAGCATTTT. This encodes CASLLGTGGAEPQHF.

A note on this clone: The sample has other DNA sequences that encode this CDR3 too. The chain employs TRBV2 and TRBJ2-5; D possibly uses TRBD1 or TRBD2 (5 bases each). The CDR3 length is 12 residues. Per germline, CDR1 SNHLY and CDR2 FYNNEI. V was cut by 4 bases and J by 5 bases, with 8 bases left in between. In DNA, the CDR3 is TGTGCCAGCAGTGGAGGGACGGAGACCCAGTACTTC. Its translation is CASSGGTETQYF.

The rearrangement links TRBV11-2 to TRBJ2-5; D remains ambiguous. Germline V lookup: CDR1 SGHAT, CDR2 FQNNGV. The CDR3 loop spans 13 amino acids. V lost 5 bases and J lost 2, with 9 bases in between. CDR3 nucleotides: TGTGCCAGCAGCACCCGACATCAAGAGACCCAGTACTTC. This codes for CASSTRHQETQYF.